This TCR beta chain is from a study of blood T cell repertoires in COVID-19. Study-wide context: Spain, Italy and the United States supplied samples that represented acute and convalescent COVID-19. Nucleic acid was either cDNA or gDNA, and it came from T cells, B-cell-depleted T cells, or PBMCs.

Authors' processing steps: Estimation of nucleated cell counts relied on the amplification of reference gene primers. Libraries were prepared by immunoSEQ multiplex PCR; TCRdb keeps only in-frame clonotypes and omits some of them. V, J and clone size reflect that table, while D and trimming were determined from the DNA. The data contain some 290,000 clones, around 87% of them seen just once; the ten biggest clones take up about 1%. Seattle cases were enrolled at active infection and followed longitudinally. For this clone: The identical CDR3 is also encoded by other nucleotide sequences in the sample.

This CDR3 is built from 15 residues. J lost 8 bases, V lost 5 bases, and 11 bases had no gene match. CDR1 and CDR2 (germline): MDHEN, SYDVKM. The sample was peripheral blood. V is TRBV28 and J is TRBJ1-4, with 7 positions matching TRBD1. The TCR was taken from a woman aged 35 to 49 with COVID-19, enrolled during active disease. The CDR3 is CASSTQGTVGEKLFF. DNA for the CDR3: TGTGCCAGCAGTACTCAGGGGACAGTTGGGGAAAAACTGTTTTTT.